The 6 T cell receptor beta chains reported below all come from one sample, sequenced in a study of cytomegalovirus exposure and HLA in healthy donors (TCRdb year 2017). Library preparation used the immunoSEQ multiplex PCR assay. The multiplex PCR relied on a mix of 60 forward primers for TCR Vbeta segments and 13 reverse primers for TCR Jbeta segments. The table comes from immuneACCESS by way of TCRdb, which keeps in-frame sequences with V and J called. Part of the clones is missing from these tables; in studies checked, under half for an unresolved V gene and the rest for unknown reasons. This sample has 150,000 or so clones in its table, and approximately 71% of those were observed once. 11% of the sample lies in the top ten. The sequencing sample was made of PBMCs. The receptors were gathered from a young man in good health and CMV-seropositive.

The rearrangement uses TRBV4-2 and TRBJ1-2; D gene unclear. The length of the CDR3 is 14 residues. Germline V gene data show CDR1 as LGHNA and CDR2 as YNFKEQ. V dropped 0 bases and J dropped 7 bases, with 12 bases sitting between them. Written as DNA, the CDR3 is TGTGCCAGCAGCCAAGATACCGGCCCGGGTGGCTACACCTTC. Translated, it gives CASSQDTGPGGYTF.

This chain's CDR3 is CASSHTAAGGYTF. CDR3 DNA: TGTGCCAGCAGTCACACAGCGGCCGGAGGCTACACCTTC. The genes are TRBV27 and TRBJ1-2, with unresolved D. Trimming took off 5 bases at V and 8 bases at J, with 15 bases between the two ends. The CDR3 length is 13 residues. Germline V gene sequence: CDR1 MNHEY, CDR2 SMNVEV (reference sequence).

CDR3 in DNA: TGCGCCAGCAGTTCCGGTCAGACCCAGTACTTC. Protein: CASSSGQTQYF. The chain uses TRBV10-1 and TRBJ2-5; D remains unclear. Trimming left V 5 bases short and J 6 bases short, with 7 bases between. The CDR3 is made up of 11 amino acids. Germline CDR1 is WNHNN and CDR2 is SYGVQD (reference sequence).

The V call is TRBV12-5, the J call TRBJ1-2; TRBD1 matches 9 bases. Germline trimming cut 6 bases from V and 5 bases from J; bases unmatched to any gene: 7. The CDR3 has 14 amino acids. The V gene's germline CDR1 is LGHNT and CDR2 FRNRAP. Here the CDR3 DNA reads TGTGCTAGTGGATTGCCCGGGACAGGGTATGGCTACACCTTC. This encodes CASGLPGTGYGYTF.

The CDR3 here is CASGRGYNQPQHF. The CDR3 DNA reads TGTGCCTCCGGGCGGGGTTACAATCAGCCCCAGCATTTT. The chain links TRBV30 to TRBJ1-5, with D hard to call. This CDR3 comprises 13 residues. Trimming cost V 7 bases and J 3 bases, with 13 bases left between them. Germline V gives CDR1 GTSNPN, CDR2 SVGIG (reference sequence).

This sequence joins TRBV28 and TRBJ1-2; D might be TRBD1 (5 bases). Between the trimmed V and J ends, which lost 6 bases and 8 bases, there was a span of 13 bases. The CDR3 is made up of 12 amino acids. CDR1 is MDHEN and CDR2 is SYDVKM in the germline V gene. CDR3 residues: CASRVSGSGYTF. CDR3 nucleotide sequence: TGTGCCAGCAGGGTATCAGGGTCGGGCTACACCTTC.